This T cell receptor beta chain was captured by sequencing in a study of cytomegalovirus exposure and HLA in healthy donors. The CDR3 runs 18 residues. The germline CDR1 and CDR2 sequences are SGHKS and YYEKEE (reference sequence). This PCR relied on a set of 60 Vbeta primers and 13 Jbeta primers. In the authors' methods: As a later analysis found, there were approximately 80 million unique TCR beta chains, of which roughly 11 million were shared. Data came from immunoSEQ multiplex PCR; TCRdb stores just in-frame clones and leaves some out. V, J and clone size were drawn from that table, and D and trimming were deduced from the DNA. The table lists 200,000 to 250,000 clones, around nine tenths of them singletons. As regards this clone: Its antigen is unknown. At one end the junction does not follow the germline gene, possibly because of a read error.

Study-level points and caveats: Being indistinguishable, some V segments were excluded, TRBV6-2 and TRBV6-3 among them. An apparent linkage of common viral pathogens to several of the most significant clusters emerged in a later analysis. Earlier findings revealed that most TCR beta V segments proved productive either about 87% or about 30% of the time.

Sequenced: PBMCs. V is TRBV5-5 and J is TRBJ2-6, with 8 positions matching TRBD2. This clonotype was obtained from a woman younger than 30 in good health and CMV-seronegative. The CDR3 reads CASSQMGAAGGGANVLTF. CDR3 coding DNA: TGCGCCAGCAGCCAAATGGGTGCTGCGGGAGGAGGGGCCAACGTCCTGACTTTC.